This is a list of T cell receptor beta chains from one sample in a study of Tregs in tolerant kidney transplant recipients. Repertoires were generated with immunoSEQ multiplex PCR, while TCRdb's copy carries only in-frame clones and drops some. The repertoire consists of under 100,000 clones, with roughly nine tenths occurring once and the leading ten covering 4.7%. Sequencing was performed on CD8+ T cells from blood. The receptor source for this set is a human donor in good health. Each CDR3 is given with its conserved first and last residue. A D gene is named only where the DNA matches it firmly. For some rows the clone size is stated as once, few or many, or as a class when expanded; others skip it.

clone_size,j_call,cdr3_length,d_call,v_call,cdr3_nt,cdr3_aa
once,TRBJ2-3,14,TRBD2,TRBV6-4,TGTGCCAGCAGTAGCGGGACTGAGACAGATACGCAGTATTTT,CASSSGTETDTQYF
.,TRBJ2-2,13,.,TRBV11-1,TGTGCCAGCAGCTTAGGGGTCACCGGGGAGCTGTTTTTT,CASSLGVTGELFF
.,TRBJ2-1,17,.,TRBV5-6,TGTGCCAGCAGCTTGTGGATCGGCGGATTAGCTTTTAATGAGCAGTTCTTC,CASSLWIGGLAFNEQFF
.,TRBJ1-3,16,.,TRBV5-1,TGCGCCAGCAGCCCCCGGGGAGAACAGGGAGGAAACACCATATATTTT,CASSPRGEQGGNTIYF
once,TRBJ1-1,18,TRBD1,TRBV11-3,TGTGCCAGCAGCTTAGATGGGGAGGGGGACAGGGAAAACACTGAAGCTTTCTTT,CASSLDGEGDRENTEAFF
.,TRBJ2-3,14,.,TRBV19,TGTGCCAGTAGTAGGCCAGTGAGAGGAGATACGCAGTATTTT,CASSRPVRGDTQYF
.,TRBJ1-4,16,.,TRBV7-8,TGTGCCAGCAGCTTAGGATTGAAGGGGTGGGATGAAAAACTGTTTTTT,CASSLGLKGWDEKLFF
.,TRBJ1-2,14,.,TRBV10-1,TGCGCCAGCAGTCCGCAGGGCGCTACCTATGGCTACACCTTC,CASSPQGATYGYTF
.,TRBJ2-1,15,.,TRBV7-2,TGTGCCAGCAGCTTAAGTTTCGAGTCCTACAATGAGCAGTTCTTC,CASSLSFESYNEQFF
.,TRBJ2-3,16,TRBD1,TRBV30,TGTGCCTGGAGGGACCGGGACAGGGCAAAGGGAGATACGCAGTATTTT,CAWRDRDRAKGDTQYF
.,TRBJ1-5,14,.,TRBV18,TGTGCCAGCTCACCTGGGGGTTTCGATCAGCCCCAGCATTTT,CASSPGGFDQPQHF
.,TRBJ1-1,14,.,TRBV19,TGTGCCAGTAGTATAAGGGCAGCCAACACTGAAGCTTTCTTT,CASSIRAANTEAFF
.,TRBJ1-4,17,.,TRBV4-1,TGCGCCAGCAGCCAGGGTCGGGATACCCATACTAATGAAAAACTGTTTTTT,CASSQGRDTHTNEKLFF
.,TRBJ1-6,13,.,TRBV27,TGTGCCAGCAGTCCCCCTAGAGCTTCACCCCTCCACTTT,CASSPPRASPLHF
.,TRBJ2-6,15,.,TRBV6-4,TGTGCCAGCAGTGACAGGGGCTCTGGGGCCAACGTCCTGACTTTC,CASSDRGSGANVLTF
.,TRBJ1-2,11,.,TRBV20-1,TGCAGTGCTAGAGATCTTTTCGGCTACACCTTC,CSARDLFGYTF
.,TRBJ1-5,14,.,TRBV27,TGTGCCAGCAGTTTATCCGGGGGGAATCAGCCCCAGCATTTT,CASSLSGGNQPQHF
once,TRBJ1-1,16,TRBD1,TRBV7-2,TGTGCCAGCAGCTTATGGCAGGGGGAGGGGTACACTGAAGCTTTCTTT,CASSLWQGEGYTEAFF
.,TRBJ1-1,14,.,TRBV5-1,TGCGCCAGCAGCTTTCGGACTGAGAACACTGAAGCTTTCTTT,CASSFRTENTEAFF
.,TRBJ2-3,17,.,TRBV7-9,TGTGCCAGCAGCTTAGTCGGTACCCCGCCGGGAACAGATACGCAGTATTTT,CASSLVGTPPGTDTQYF
once,TRBJ2-7,14,.,TRBV2,TGTGCCAGCAGTGTATCGGTCGGAGGGGACGAGCAGTACTTC,CASSVSVGGDEQYF
.,TRBJ2-2,19,TRBD2,TRBV7-9,TGTGCCAGCAGGTGGACTAGCGGGAGGACCATCGCGAACACCGGGGAGCTGTTTTTT,CASRWTSGRTIANTGELFF
.,TRBJ1-6,14,TRBD1,TRBV5-1,TGCGCCAGCAGCGCATGGGACAGGGATTCACCCCTCCACTTT,CASSAWDRDSPLHF
.,TRBJ2-1,15,.,TRBV2,TGTGCCAGCACTGAATGGCGGGGCCGCGAGGACGAGCAGTTCTTC,CASTEWRGREDEQFF
.,TRBJ1-1,14,.,TRBV19,TGTGCCAGTAGTACATCCGTCTCGAACACTGAAGCTTTCTTT,CASSTSVSNTEAFF
.,TRBJ2-7,12,.,TRBV7-9,TGTGCCAGCAGCTTTAGCCCCGGGGAGCAGTACTTC,CASSFSPGEQYF
.,TRBJ2-2,16,TRBD2,TRBV27,TGTGCCAGCGAGCCGGGTGCGGGAGGGCAAACCGGGGAGCTGTTTTTT,CASEPGAGGQTGELFF
.,TRBJ2-7,16,.,TRBV9,TGTGCCAGCAGCGTAGTCGGTAAAGCCCCCCTCCACGAGCAGTACTTC,CASSVVGKAPLHEQYF
.,TRBJ2-3,12,.,TRBV9,TGTGCCAGCAGATCGAGGTATGGTACGCAGTATTTT,CASRSRYGTQYF
.,TRBJ2-1,15,TRBD2,TRBV27,TGTGCCAGCAGTTTTCTAGCGGGAGGCTACAATGAGCAGTTCTTC,CASSFLAGGYNEQFF
.,TRBJ2-5,12,TRBD2,TRBV27,TGTGCCAGCAGGGGAGGGTGGGAGACCCAGTACTTC,CASRGGWETQYF
.,TRBJ1-3,14,.,TRBV6-5,TGTGCCAGCAGTTACTCGCCAGAGGGAAACACCATATATTTT,CASSYSPEGNTIYF
.,TRBJ1-2,14,TRBD1,TRBV6-4,TGTGCCAGCAGTATAGGGGCAGGGGGACCGGACTACACCTTC,CASSIGAGGPDYTF
.,TRBJ2-3,16,.,TRBV29-1,TGCAGCGTGGCGAGTTTTGGGGGTTTTAGCACAGATACGCAGTATTTT,CSVASFGGFSTDTQYF
.,TRBJ2-7,14,.,TRBV19,TGTGCCAGTAGTATAGCGTCAGGGGCCCACGAGCAGTACTTC,CASSIASGAHEQYF
.,TRBJ2-1,14,TRBD1,TRBV27,TGTGCCAGCAGCCCCGGACAGGCTTTCCATGAGCAGTTCTTC,CASSPGQAFHEQFF
.,TRBJ2-1,17,.,TRBV12-5,TGTGCTAGTGGTCTCCCTCGGGACGGGGGTTCCTACAATGAGCAGTTCTTC,CASGLPRDGGSYNEQFF
.,TRBJ2-1,15,TRBD2,TRBV4-1,TGCGCCAGCAGCCCTTCGCGGGAGGTTTACAATGAGCAGTTCTTC,CASSPSREVYNEQFF
.,TRBJ1-1,16,TRBD1,TRBV5-1,TGCGCCAGCAGCCCTAGGACAGGGCATTTGAACACTGAAGCTTTCTTT,CASSPRTGHLNTEAFF
.,TRBJ2-7,16,TRBD2,TRBV4-2,TGTGCCAGCACCCCTGTGAGCGGGGGTGATACCTACGAGCAGTACTTC,CASTPVSGGDTYEQYF
.,TRBJ2-7,15,TRBD1,TRBV7-6,TGTGCCAGCAGCTCCCGGGACAGGGGGTTCTACGAGCAGTACTTC,CASSSRDRGFYEQYF